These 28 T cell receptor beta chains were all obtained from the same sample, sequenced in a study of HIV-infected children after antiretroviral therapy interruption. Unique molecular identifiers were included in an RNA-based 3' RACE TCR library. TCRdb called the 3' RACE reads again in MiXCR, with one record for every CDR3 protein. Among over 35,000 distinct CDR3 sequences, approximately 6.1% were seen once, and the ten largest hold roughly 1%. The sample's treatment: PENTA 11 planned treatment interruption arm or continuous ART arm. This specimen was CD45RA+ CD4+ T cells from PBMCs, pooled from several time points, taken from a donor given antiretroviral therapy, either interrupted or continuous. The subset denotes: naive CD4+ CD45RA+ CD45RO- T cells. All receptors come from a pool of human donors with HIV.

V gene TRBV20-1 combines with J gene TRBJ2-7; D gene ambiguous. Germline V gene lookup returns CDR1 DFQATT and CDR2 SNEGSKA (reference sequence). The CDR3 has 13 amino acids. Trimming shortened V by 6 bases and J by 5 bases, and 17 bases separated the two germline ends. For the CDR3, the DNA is TGCAGTGCCCTCCGGGTCAAACCCAACGAGCAGTACTTC. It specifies CSALRVKPNEQYF.

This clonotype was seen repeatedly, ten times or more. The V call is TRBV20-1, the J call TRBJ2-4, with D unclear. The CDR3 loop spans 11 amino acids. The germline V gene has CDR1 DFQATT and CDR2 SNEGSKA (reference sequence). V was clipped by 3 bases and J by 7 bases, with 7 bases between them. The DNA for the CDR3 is TGCAGTGCTAGTTTCCTTAACATTCAGTACTTC. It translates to CSASFLNIQYF.

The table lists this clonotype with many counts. CDR3 DNA sequence: TGTGCCAGCAGTTCGGACAGAAGAACAGATACGCAGTATTTT. Translated, it gives CASSSDRRTDTQYF. The V gene is TRBV12-3 or TRBV12-4, the J gene TRBJ2-3; D is possibly TRBD1 (6 bases). Between the trimmed V and J ends, which lost 4 bases and 3 bases, there was a span of 11 bases. The CDR3 sequence is 14 residues long.

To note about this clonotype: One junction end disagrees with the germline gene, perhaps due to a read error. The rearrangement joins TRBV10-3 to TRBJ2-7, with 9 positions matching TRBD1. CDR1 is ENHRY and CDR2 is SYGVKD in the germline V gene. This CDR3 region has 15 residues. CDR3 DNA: TGTGCCAGCGGTCGACAGGGGGGTAGTCAAAACACCTTGTACTTT. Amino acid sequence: CASGRQGGSQNTLYF.

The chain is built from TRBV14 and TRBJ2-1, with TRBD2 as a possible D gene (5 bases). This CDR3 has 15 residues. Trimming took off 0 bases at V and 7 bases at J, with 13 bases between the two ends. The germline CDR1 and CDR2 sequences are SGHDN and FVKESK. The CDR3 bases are TGTGCCAGCAGCCAAGAGACGGGGTTGGGGAATGAGCAGTTCTTC. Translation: CASSQETGLGNEQFF.

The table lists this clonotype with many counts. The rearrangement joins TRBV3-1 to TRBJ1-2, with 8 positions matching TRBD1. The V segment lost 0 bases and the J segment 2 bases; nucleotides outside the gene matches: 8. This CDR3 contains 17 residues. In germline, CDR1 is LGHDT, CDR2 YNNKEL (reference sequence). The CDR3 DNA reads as TGTGCCAGCAGCCAAGAGGCGTACAGGGGGTGGAACTATGGCTACACCTTC. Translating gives CASSQEAYRGWNYGYTF.

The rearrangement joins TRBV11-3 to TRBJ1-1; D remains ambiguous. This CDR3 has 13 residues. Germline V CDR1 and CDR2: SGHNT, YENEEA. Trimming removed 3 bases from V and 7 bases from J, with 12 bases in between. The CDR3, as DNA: TGTGCCAGCAGCTTGGGTACAACTAATGAAGCTTTCTTT. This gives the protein CASSLGTTNEAFF.

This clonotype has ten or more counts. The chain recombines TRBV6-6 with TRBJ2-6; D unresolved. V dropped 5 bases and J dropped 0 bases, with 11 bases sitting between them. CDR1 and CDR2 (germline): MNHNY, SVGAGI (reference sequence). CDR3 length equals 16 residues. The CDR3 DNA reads TGTGCCAGCAGTCCCCCGATCCTCTCTGGGGCCAACGTCCTGACTTTC. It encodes CASSPPILSGANVLTF.

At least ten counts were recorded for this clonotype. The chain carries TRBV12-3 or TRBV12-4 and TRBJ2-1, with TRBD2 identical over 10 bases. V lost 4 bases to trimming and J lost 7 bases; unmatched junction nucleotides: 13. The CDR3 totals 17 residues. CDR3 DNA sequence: TGTGCCAGCAGTTCTCCACCGGTAGCGGGAGGACTTAATGAGCAGTTCTTC. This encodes CASSSPPVAGGLNEQFF.

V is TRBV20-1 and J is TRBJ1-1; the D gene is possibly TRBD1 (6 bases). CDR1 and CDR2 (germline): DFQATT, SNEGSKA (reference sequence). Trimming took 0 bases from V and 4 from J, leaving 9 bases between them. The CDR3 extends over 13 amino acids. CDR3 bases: TGCAGTGCTAGAGATCGAGGGGGCACTGAAGCTTTCTTT. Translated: CSARDRGGTEAFF.

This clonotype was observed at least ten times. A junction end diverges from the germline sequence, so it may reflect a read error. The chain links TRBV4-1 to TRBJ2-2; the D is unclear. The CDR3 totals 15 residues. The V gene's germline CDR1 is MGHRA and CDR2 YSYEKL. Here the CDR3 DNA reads TGTGCCAGCAGCCAAGTGGCCCAAAACACCGGGCAGCTCTACTTT. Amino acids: CASSQVAQNTGQLYF.

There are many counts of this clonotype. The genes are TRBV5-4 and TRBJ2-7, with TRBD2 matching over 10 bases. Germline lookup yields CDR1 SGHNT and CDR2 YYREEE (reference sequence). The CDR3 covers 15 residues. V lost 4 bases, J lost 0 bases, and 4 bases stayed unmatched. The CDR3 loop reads CASSGASGGSYEQYF. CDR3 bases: TGTGCCAGCAGCGGCGCTAGCGGGGGCTCCTACGAGCAGTACTTC.

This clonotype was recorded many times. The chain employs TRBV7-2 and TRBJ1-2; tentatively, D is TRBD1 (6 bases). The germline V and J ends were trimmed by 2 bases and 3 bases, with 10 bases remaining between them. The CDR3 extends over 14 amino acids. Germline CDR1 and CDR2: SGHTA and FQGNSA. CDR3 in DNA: TGTGCCAGCAGCTTACTGGGGGGGCACTATGGCTACACCTTC. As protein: CASSLLGGHYGYTF.

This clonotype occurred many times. For the CDR3, the DNA is TGCAGTGCACCCGGGACAGCCAAAAACATTCAGTACTTC. The encoded protein is CSAPGTAKNIQYF. This rearrangement joins TRBV20-1 to TRBJ2-4; tentatively, D is TRBD1 or TRBD2 (5 bases each). The V and J ends lost 6 bases and 0 bases respectively, with 9 bases between them. This CDR3 has 13 residues. In germline, CDR1 is DFQATT, CDR2 SNEGSKA (reference sequence).

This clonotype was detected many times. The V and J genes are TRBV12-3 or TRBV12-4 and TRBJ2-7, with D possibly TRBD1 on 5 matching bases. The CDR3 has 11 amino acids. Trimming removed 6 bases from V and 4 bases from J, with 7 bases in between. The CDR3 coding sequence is TGTGCCAGCAGAAGGGGATACGAGCAGTACTTC. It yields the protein CASRRGYEQYF.

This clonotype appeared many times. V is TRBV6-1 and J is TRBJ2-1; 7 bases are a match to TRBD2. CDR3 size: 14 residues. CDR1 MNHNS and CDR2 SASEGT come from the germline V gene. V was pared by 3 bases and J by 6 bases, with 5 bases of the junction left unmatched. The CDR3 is CASSDGRVGNEQFF. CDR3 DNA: TGTGCCAGCAGTGATGGGAGGGTCGGCAATGAGCAGTTCTTC.

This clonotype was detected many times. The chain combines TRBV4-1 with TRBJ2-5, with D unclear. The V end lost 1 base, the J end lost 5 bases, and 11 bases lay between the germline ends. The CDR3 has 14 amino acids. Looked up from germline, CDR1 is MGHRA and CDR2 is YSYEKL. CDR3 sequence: CASSQVPGLETQYF. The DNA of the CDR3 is TGCGCCAGCAGCCAAGTACCGGGTCTCGAGACCCAGTACTTC.

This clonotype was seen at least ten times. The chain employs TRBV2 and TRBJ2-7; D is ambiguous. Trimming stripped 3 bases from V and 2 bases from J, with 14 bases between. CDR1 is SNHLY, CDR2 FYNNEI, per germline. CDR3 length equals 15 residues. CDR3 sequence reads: CASSDDHGKTYEQYF. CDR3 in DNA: TGTGCCAGCAGTGATGATCACGGAAAAACCTACGAGCAGTACTTC.

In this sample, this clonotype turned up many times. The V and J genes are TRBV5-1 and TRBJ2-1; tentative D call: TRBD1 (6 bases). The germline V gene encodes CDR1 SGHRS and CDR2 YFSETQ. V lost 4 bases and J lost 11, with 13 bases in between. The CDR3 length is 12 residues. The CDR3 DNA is TGCGCCAGCAGCGTGAGCAGGGGCCAGCAGTTCTTC. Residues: CASSVSRGQQFF.

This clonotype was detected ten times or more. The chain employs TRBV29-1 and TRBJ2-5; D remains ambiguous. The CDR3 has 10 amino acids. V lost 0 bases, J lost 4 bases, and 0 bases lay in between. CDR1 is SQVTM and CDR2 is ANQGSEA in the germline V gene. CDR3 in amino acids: CSVEEETQYF. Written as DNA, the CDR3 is TGCAGCGTTGAAGAAGAGACCCAGTACTTC. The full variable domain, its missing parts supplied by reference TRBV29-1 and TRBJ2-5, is SAVISQKPSRDICQRGTSLTIQCQVDSQVTMMFWYRQQPGQSLTLIATANQGSEATYESGFVIDKFPISRPNLTFSTLTVSNMSPEDSSIYLCSVEEETQYFGPGTRLLVL.

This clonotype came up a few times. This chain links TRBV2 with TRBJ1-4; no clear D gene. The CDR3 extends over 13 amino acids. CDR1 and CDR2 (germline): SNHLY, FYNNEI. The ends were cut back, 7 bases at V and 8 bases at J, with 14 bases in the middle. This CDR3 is CASMGREGEKLFF. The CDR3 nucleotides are TGTGCCAGCATGGGGAGGGAAGGAGAAAAACTGTTTTTT.

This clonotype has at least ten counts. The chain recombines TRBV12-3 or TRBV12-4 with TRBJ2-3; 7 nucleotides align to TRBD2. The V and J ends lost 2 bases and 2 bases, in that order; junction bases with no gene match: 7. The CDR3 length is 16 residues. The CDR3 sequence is CASSLILAEVTDTQYF. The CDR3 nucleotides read TGTGCCAGCAGTTTAATTCTAGCGGAGGTCACAGATACGCAGTATTTT.

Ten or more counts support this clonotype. CDR3 amino acids: CASTLWTRGNEQFF. The CDR3 DNA reads as TGTGCCAGCACCCTTTGGACTAGGGGGAATGAGCAGTTCTTC. This chain uses TRBV11-2 with TRBJ2-1; tentatively, D is TRBD2 (7 bases). V was pared by 7 bases and J by 7 bases, with 17 bases between. Per the germline V gene, CDR1 is SGHAT and CDR2 is FQNNGV. The CDR3 length is 14 residues.

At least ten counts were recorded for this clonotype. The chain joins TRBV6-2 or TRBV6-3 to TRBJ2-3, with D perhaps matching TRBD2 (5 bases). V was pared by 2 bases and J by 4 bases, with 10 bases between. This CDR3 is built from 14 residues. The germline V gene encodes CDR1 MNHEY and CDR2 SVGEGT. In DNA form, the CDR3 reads TGTGCCAGCAGTTACGGGGAGAGGGCAGATACGCAGTATTTT. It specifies CASSYGERADTQYF.

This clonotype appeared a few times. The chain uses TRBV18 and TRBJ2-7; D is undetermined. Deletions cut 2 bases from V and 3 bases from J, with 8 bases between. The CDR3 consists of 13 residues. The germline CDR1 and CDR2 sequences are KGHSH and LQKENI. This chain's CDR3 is CASSPTRRYEQYF. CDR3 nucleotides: TGTGCCAGCTCACCAACCCGGCGCTACGAGCAGTACTTC.

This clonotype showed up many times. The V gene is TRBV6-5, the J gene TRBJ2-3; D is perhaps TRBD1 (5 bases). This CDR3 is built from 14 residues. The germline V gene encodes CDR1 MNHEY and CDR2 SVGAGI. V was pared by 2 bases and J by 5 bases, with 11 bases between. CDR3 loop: CASSYRDRLDTQYF. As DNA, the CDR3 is TGTGCCAGCAGTTACCGCGACAGACTAGATACGCAGTATTTT.

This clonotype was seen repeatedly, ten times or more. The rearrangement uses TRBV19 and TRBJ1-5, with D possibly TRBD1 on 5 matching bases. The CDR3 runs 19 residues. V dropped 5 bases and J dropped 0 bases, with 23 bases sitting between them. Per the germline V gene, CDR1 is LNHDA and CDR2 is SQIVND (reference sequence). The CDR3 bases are TGTGCCAGTAGTCTACCAAGAGGCATCGGGGCCCATAGCAATCAGCCCCAGCATTTT. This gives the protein CASSLPRGIGAHSNQPQHF.

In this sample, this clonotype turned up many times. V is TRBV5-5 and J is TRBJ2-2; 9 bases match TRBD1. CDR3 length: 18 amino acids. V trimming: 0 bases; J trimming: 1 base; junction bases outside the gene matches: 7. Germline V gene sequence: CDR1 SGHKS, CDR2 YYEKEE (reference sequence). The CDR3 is CASSLGLRGQGNTGELFF. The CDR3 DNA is TGTGCCAGCAGCTTGGGCTTGAGGGGACAGGGGAACACCGGGGAGCTGTTTTTT.